This T cell receptor beta chain was sequenced in a study of identical twins. General observations from the study: Excess twin sharing in beta out-of-frame sequences was weaker. Memory repertoires showed no such pattern, whereas abundant cord blood beta clonotypes carried fewer insertions.

Template switching introduced a universal primer site, and the cDNA bore unique molecular identifiers. In TCRdb, the 5' RACE reads were re-called with MiXCR into one record per CDR3 protein. The sample contains approximately 300,000 distinct CDR3 sequences, roughly 10% of which appear only once. The CDR3 runs 13 residues. Germline assignment: CDR1 DFQATT and CDR2 SNEGSKA (reference sequence). Trimming stripped 2 bases from V and 3 bases from J, with 8 bases between. This clonotype was observed many times. The antigen is unknown. The same sample was also studied in work on yellow fever vaccine responses in identical twins.

The TCR comes from a woman aged 18-29 years in good health. The chain has TRBV20-1 and TRBJ2-1, with no clear D. Sequencing was performed on CD8+ T cells sorted from blood. CDR3 bases: TGCAGTGCTAGACAGCCCGACTACAATGAGCAGTTCTTC. The encoded protein is CSARQPDYNEQFF.